This note documents a single T cell receptor (beta chain) sequence. Its cognate antigen is unknown. The sample belongs to a study of cytomegalovirus exposure and HLA in healthy donors. Study conclusions and caveats: Available immune exposure information was restricted to CMV serostatus only.

V was pared by 2 bases and J by 4 bases, with 15 bases between. Germline V gene data show CDR1 as SGHAT and CDR2 as FQDESV (reference sequence). The CDR3 consists of 15 residues. It was with 60 Vbeta and 13 Jbeta primers that the PCR ran. TCRdb's table, derived via immunoSEQ multiplex PCR, lists solely in-frame clones and lacks some. The repertoire holds about 200,000 clones, with 79% as singletons. The sample consisted of PBMCs. The sequence derives from a male donor in good health and CMV-seropositive. The chain joins TRBV11-1 to TRBJ2-7; D is possibly TRBD2 (6 bases). DNA of the CDR3: TGTGCCAGCAGCTTAATGGCGGGAAGGCCATACGAGCAGTACTTC. As protein: CASSLMAGRPYEQYF. The full variable domain, its missing parts supplied by reference TRBV11-1 and TRBJ2-7, is EAEVAQSPRYKITEKSQAVAFWCDPISGHATLYWYRQILGQGPELLVQFQDESVVDDSQLPKDRFSAERLKGVDSTLKIQPAELGDSAMYLCASSLMAGRPYEQYFGPGTRLTVT.